This T cell receptor beta chain originates from a study of T-cell reconstitution after alpha-beta-depleted transplantation in children. Study-level results: Some patients showed high day-60 TCRbeta diversity, which derived from surviving recipient T cells and thymic progenitors. Newly produced T cells mostly provided counts and TCRbeta diversity after one year, as hyperexpanded clones declined.

Many counts were recorded for this clonotype. The antigen is undetermined. This CDR3 has 17 amino acids. V gave up 5 bases and J gave up 1 base, with 19 bases separating them. Unique molecular identifiers were used in preparing the TCRbeta library. TCRdb independently ran MiXCR on the PCR reads; one entry per CDR3 protein. This table has around 78,000 distinct CDR3 sequences, 12% to 15% appearing once. The rearrangement links TRBV12-3 or TRBV12-4 to TRBJ2-3; a weak D match, TRBD1 (7 bases). The specimen comprised PBMCs, mostly from graft donor cells, sampled 180 days after TCRalphabeta/CD19-depleted stem cell transplant. The receptor was derived from a male patient aged 2-15 years who had a stem cell transplant for acute lymphoblastic leukemia, so the T cells may come from the graft donor. CDR3 sequence reads: CASSRGYRGGGTDTQYF. The CDR3 nucleotides are TGTGCCAGCAGTCGAGGATACAGGGGAGGCGGCACAGATACGCAGTATTTT.